The sequence of this TCR beta chain was determined in a study of T-cell reconstitution after alpha-beta-depleted transplantation in children. Findings of the study overall: Expanded graft clones numbering several hundred reportedly gave rise to alpha-beta T cells about two months after transplant. Several patients had high TCRbeta diversity at day 60; it came from surviving recipient T cells and thymic progenitors.

The V segment lost 1 base and the J segment 3 bases; nucleotides outside the gene matches: 2. This CDR3 spans 15 amino acids. CDR1 LGHNA and CDR2 YSLEER come from the germline V gene. Preparation of the TCRbeta library involved a method that used unique molecular identifiers. TCRdb passed the PCR reads through MiXCR, listing each CDR3 protein once. Of approximately 9,000 distinct CDR3 sequences listed, approximately 15% are singletons. This clonotype has a handful of counts. Its antigen remains unknown. Material: PBMCs, mostly from graft donor cells, obtained 60 days after TCRalphabeta/CD19-depleted stem cell transplant. The chain is built from TRBV4-3 and TRBJ2-1; 8 bases align to TRBD1. This receptor was obtained from a girl less than two years old who had a stem cell transplant for combined immunodeficiency, so the T cells may come from the graft donor. The CDR3 nucleotides are TGCGCCAGCAGCCAAGGACAGGGGTTCTACAATGAGCAGTTCTTC. It is translated as CASSQGQGFYNEQFF.